The clone carrying this T cell receptor beta chain was seen repeatedly, ten times or more. The data stem from a study of early T cells in non-severe SARS-CoV-2 infection. V dropped 5 bases and J dropped 1; count of bases not matched to a gene: 5. The CDR3 consists of 14 residues. From germline, CDR1 is SGHDN and CDR2 FVKESK. TCRdb reprocessed the 5' RACE reads via MiXCR and lists one record per CDR3 protein. Of approximately 84,000 distinct CDR3 sequences listed, 13% are singletons. The chain couples TRBV14 to TRBJ2-7; 7 bases are a match to TRBD1. This TCR was recovered from an adult who was a healthcare worker with PCR-confirmed SARS-CoV-2 infection or an uninfected control (not recorded which). The source material was whole blood. CDR3 sequence: CASSRQGRSYEQYF. The CDR3 DNA reads TGTGCCAGCAGCAGACAGGGTCGGTCCTACGAGCAGTACTTC.